These T cell receptor beta chains were read from a single sample in a study of blood T cell repertoires in COVID-19. The assay was immunoSEQ multiplex PCR, and TCRdb's table has in-frame clones only and misses some. The sample has under 200,000 clones; over 70% are singletons. Specimen: PBMCs or T cells enriched from blood (not recorded which). The receptors derive from a middle-aged woman with acute COVID-19. The CDR3 runs from the conserved cysteine through the conserved F or W. The D gene is left open where the match is weak. Size is stated for part of the rows, as once, few or many counts, or as a class when the clone is expanded.

- - TRBJ2-1 TRBV30 TGTGCCTCCATCTCACAGAGCTCCTACAATGAGCAGTTCTTC CASISQSSYNEQFF
- TRBD1 TRBJ2-1 TRBV5-6 TGTGCCAGCAGCTCCGAAACAGGGGCCGGCTCCTACAATGAGCAGTTCTTC CASSSETGAGSYNEQFF
- TRBD2 TRBJ2-1 TRBV7-9 TGTGCCAGCAGCCCCCTAGCGGGAGGGCCCAATGAGCAGTTCTTC CASSPLAGGPNEQFF
- - TRBJ2-1 TRBV20-1 TGCAGTGCCATTCAGGGCAATGAGCAGTTCTTC CSAIQGNEQFF
few - TRBJ1-1 TRBV7-9 TGTGCCAGCAGCTTCGCAGTGGTGGCTTTCTTT CASSFAVVAFF
- TRBD2 TRBJ2-3 TRBV11-2 TGTGCCAGCAGCTTTTTAGCGGGAGGAAGGGCAGATACGCAGTATTTT CASSFLAGGRADTQYF
- TRBD1 TRBJ2-2 TRBV19 TGTGCCAGTAGCACTGGACAGGGGAGGAGTACCGGGGAGCTGTTTTTT CASSTGQGRSTGELFF
few - TRBJ2-3 TRBV13 TGTGCCAGCAGCCTATTTGGGACTCGCTCCACAGATACGCAGTATTTT CASSLFGTRSTDTQYF
- - TRBJ1-3 TRBV4-1 TGCGCCAGCAGCCAAGGGCTACAGGGAGAAGCCACCATATATTTT CASSQGLQGEATIYF
- - TRBJ1-1 TRBV7-9 TGTGCCAGCAGCTCCTTGACGTCCCCGGGCACTGAAGCTTTCTTT CASSSLTSPGTEAFF
- TRBD2 TRBJ2-3 TRBV3-1/TRBV3-2 TGTGCCAGCAGCCCCATCCGGGGGGACGGGCAGTATTTT CASSPIRGDGQYF
- TRBD2 TRBJ2-1 TRBV2 TGTGCCAGCAGTTGGACTAGCGGGAGGGCCAATGAGCAGTTCTTC CASSWTSGRANEQFF
- - TRBJ1-5 TRBV7-3 TGTGCCAGAACACGGCAGGACAATCAGCCCCAGCATTTT CARTRQDNQPQHF
many TRBD2 TRBJ2-1 TRBV19 TGTGCCAGTAGTATCCGGACTAGCGGGAGAAATGGTAATGAGCAGTTCTTC CASSIRTSGRNGNEQFF
- - TRBJ2-3 TRBV5-1 TGCGCCAGCAGTTTTTGGCGGGCACCAGATACGCAGTATTTT CASSFWRAPDTQYF
- - TRBJ1-2 TRBV5-1 TGCGCCAGCAGCTTGGACAGAAACCTTAACTATGGCTACACCTTC CASSLDRNLNYGYTF
- - TRBJ1-4 TRBV27 TGTGCCAGCAGTTTAAGAGGGGGTAATGAAAAACTGTTTTTT CASSLRGGNEKLFF
- TRBD2 TRBJ2-7 TRBV13 TGTGCCAGCAGCTTAGGAGGTTGGCGGGAGGAATCCTACGAGCAGTACTTC CASSLGGWREESYEQYF
- TRBD2 TRBJ2-1 TRBV29-1 TGCAGCGCGGAGGGACTAGCGGGAGGAATGCAGAGGAATGAGCAGTTCTTC CSAEGLAGGMQRNEQFF
- - TRBJ2-5 TRBV19 TGTGCCAGTAGTATAGGTTTCAAGCCAGAGACCCAGTACTTC CASSIGFKPETQYF
once TRBD1 TRBJ1-1 TRBV3-1/TRBV3-2 TGTGCCAGCAGCCAGGTGATCCGGGACAGGGAAGCTTTCTTT CASSQVIRDREAFF
- TRBD1 TRBJ2-1 TRBV7-9 TGTGCCAGCAGCTTCACAGGGGAAGTAGACAATGAGCAGTTCTTC CASSFTGEVDNEQFF
- - TRBJ1-2 TRBV5-1 TGCGCCAGCAGTCGGGGGGAGGAGACCTCTGGCTACACCTTC CASSRGEETSGYTF
- TRBD1 TRBJ1-3 TRBV4-1 TGCGCCAGCAGCCAAGACTCTTTCCAGGGGGCTTATGGAAACACCATATATTTT CASSQDSFQGAYGNTIYF
- - TRBJ2-2 TRBV10-3 TGTGCCATCAGTGAGCGACAGACCGGGGAGCTGTTTTTT CAISERQTGELFF
- - TRBJ1-2 TRBV6-6 TGTGCCAGCAGTTCCGCAGGGGTTTCCTATGGCTACACCTTC CASSSAGVSYGYTF
few TRBD2 TRBJ2-1 TRBV11-3 TGTGCCAGCAGCTTACGATTAGCGGGGGGGAATGAGCAGTTCTTC CASSLRLAGGNEQFF
- TRBD2 TRBJ2-2 TRBV7-8 TGTGCCAGCAGCCCGTCTTACCTAGCGGGAACCGGGGAGCTGTTTTTT CASSPSYLAGTGELFF
- - TRBJ1-1 TRBV3-1/TRBV3-2 TGTGCCAGCAGCCAAGAAGTCCGGGGGAGAGCTTTCTTT CASSQEVRGRAFF
- TRBD2 TRBJ2-1 TRBV10-3 TGTGCCATCAGTGGTCGGACTAGCTCGAAGTACAATGAGCAGTTCTTC CAISGRTSSKYNEQFF
once - TRBJ2-2 TRBV27 TGTGCCCCGTGCGAGATGGACTTGAGTACCGGGGAGCTGTTTTTT CAPCEMDLSTGELFF
- TRBD2 TRBJ2-4 TRBV5-1 TGCGCCAGCAGCGCCGGGGGAGGGGATCGGTTGTACTTC CASSAGGGDRLYF
once - TRBJ2-7 TRBV3-1/TRBV3-2 TGTGCCAGCAGCCAGAGAGGTTACTACGAGCAGTACTTC CASSQRGYYEQYF
- - TRBJ1-6 TRBV9 TGTGCCAGCAGCGTAGCTGGAGAAGGTTTTTCACCCCTCCACTTT CASSVAGEGFSPLHF
- - TRBJ2-1 TRBV24-1 TGTGCCACCAGTGATGGAAGGATAGGGGCAAATGAGCAGTTCTTC CATSDGRIGANEQFF
once - TRBJ2-2 TRBV18 TGTGCCAGCTCAGAGAGGTCCGGGGAGCTGTTTTTT CASSERSGELFF
- TRBD2 TRBJ2-7 TRBV28 TGTGCCAGCAGTTTTAGACTAGCGGGCGTCGAGCAGTACTTC CASSFRLAGVEQYF
- TRBD2 TRBJ2-1 TRBV11-2 TGTGCCAGCAGCTTATCTTTAGCGGGAGGGGGAAGGGATGAGCAGTTCTTC CASSLSLAGGGRDEQFF
- TRBD2 TRBJ2-2 TRBV4-2 TGTGCCAGCAGCCAAGATCGCACTAGCGGACTGAACACCGGGGAGCTGTTTTTT CASSQDRTSGLNTGELFF
- TRBD1 TRBJ1-4 TRBV3-1/TRBV3-2 TGTGCCAGCAGCCAAGATCCGTGGGACAGGGGCGCGGGAAAGGAAAAACTGTTTTTT CASSQDPWDRGAGKEKLFF
- - TRBJ2-5 TRBV28 TGTGCCAGCAGTTTAGTAGGGCAGGGGCAAGAGACCCAGTACTTC CASSLVGQGQETQYF
- TRBD1 TRBJ1-2 TRBV15 TGTGCCACCAGCAGAAGTGAGGGGGCTGACTATGGCTACACCTTC CATSRSEGADYGYTF
- TRBD2 TRBJ2-6 TRBV5-3 TGTGCCAGAAGCTTGAAGGGACTAGCGGGAGGGCCGGGGGCCAACGTCCTGACTTTC CARSLKGLAGGPGANVLTF
- - TRBJ2-3 TRBV14 TGTGCCAGCAGCCGCGGGACTCTAAGCACAGATACGCAGTATTTT CASSRGTLSTDTQYF
few TRBD2 TRBJ2-3 TRBV6-2/TRBV6-3 TGTGCCAGCAGTTATACTAGCGGTAGCACAGATACGCAGTATTTT CASSYTSGSTDTQYF
- - TRBJ1-1 TRBV19 TGTGCCAGTAAGGATAGGGGAGGGAACACTGAAGCTTTCTTT CASKDRGGNTEAFF
- TRBD2 TRBJ2-2 TRBV7-3 TGTGCCAGCAGCTCAGGGACTAGCGGGAACACCGGGGAGCTGTTTTTT CASSSGTSGNTGELFF
- TRBD2 TRBJ2-5 TRBV6-2/TRBV6-3 TGTGCCAGCAGCCTCTTTGGGACTAGCGGAGCTTACTACCTACAAGAGACCCAGTACTTC CASSLFGTSGAYYLQETQYF
- TRBD1 TRBJ1-2 TRBV2 TGTGCCAGCAGTCGTACAGGGGGCTCTAACTATGGCTACACCTTC CASSRTGGSNYGYTF
- - TRBJ1-3 TRBV11-2 TGTGCCAGCAGCTTAGTTGGAGGGAGCTCTGGAAACACCATATATTTT CASSLVGGSSGNTIYF
- TRBD1 TRBJ2-3 TRBV3-1/TRBV3-2 TGTGCCAGCAGCCCCCTAGGCGGACAGGGAACAGATACGCAGTATTTT CASSPLGGQGTDTQYF
- - TRBJ2-3 TRBV19 TGTGCCAGTAGTAAAGACCGCGCAGATACGCAGTATTTT CASSKDRADTQYF
- TRBD1 TRBJ1-1 TRBV7-9 TGTGCCAGCAGGCAGACAGGGACCAAGACTGAAGCTTTCTTT CASRQTGTKTEAFF
- TRBD1 TRBJ2-5 TRBV5-1 TGCGCCAGCAAGAACGGACAGGGACGGGAGACCCAGTACTTC CASKNGQGRETQYF
- TRBD1 TRBJ2-3 TRBV12-5 TGTGCTAGTGGAGATGACAGGGGCCTTACAGATACGCAGTATTTT CASGDDRGLTDTQYF
once - TRBJ1-6 TRBV5-8 TGTGCCAGCAGCTTTGGCGGTAATTCACCCCTCCACTTT CASSFGGNSPLHF
- TRBD2 TRBJ2-5 TRBV7-3 TGTGCCAGCAGCTTACTGGGGAGGGGACTAGCCGGGGAGACCCAGTACTTC CASSLLGRGLAGETQYF
- TRBD2 TRBJ2-1 TRBV15 TGTGCCAGTTCAAAGGGGCGGGAGAATGAGCAGTTCTTC CASSKGRENEQFF
- - TRBJ1-5 TRBV18 TGTGCCAGCTCACCAGTTACAGGGTCATCGGGCAATCAGCCCCAGCATTTT CASSPVTGSSGNQPQHF